These 26 T cell receptor beta chains were all obtained from the same sample, sequenced in a study. One entry per CDR3 protein results from TCRdb running MiXCR on the 5' RACE reads. The sample lists some 60,000 distinct CDR3 sequences; roughly 30% were seen once. What was sequenced was tumor-infiltrating naive CD4+ T cells sorted from the breast tumor. Subset indicated: naive CD4+ T cells, CD4+CD45RA+CD25-. The receptor set was obtained from a female donor with breast cancer.

The gene calls are TRBV5-1 and TRBJ1-5, with 8 nucleotides matching TRBD1. CDR3 length: 15 residues. Germline V gives CDR1 SGHRS, CDR2 YFSETQ. V shed 1 base, J shed 6 bases, and the junction held 6 bases outside the gene matches. Here the CDR3 DNA reads TGCGCCAGCAGCTTGTACGGGGACAGGACTCAGCCCCAGCATTTT. This translates into CASSLYGDRTQPQHF.

Here the CDR3 DNA reads TGTGCCAGCACGGCCCCAGCTGAGGGATCCACCTTC. It is translated as CASTAPAEGSTF. The chain uses TRBV28 and TRBJ1-2, with D unclear. Germline CDR1 and CDR2: MDHEN and SYDVKM. This CDR3 is built from 12 residues. The V and J ends lost 7 bases and 13 bases respectively, with 19 bases between them.

This chain connects TRBV20-1 to TRBJ1-2; the D is unclear. The CDR3 length is 11 residues. Trimming removed 3 bases from V and 5 bases from J, with 7 bases in between. CDR1 is DFQATT, CDR2 SNEGSKA, per germline (reference sequence). CDR3 amino acids: CSASSAYGYTF. In nucleotides, the CDR3 is TGCAGTGCTAGCTCGGCGTATGGCTACACCTTC.

Only a few counts were recorded for this clonotype. The rearrangement uses TRBV5-1 and TRBJ2-3; 8 nucleotides align to TRBD2. V dropped 4 bases and J dropped 6; count of bases not matched to a gene: 10. Germline V gene data show CDR1 as SGHRS and CDR2 as YFSETQ. CDR3 length equals 15 residues. This chain's CDR3 is CASSHGTRTKDTQYF. The CDR3 DNA sequence: TGCGCCAGCAGCCACGGGACTAGGACGAAGGATACGCAGTATTTT.

In this sample, this clonotype turned up a few times. This chain joins TRBV12-3 or TRBV12-4 and TRBJ2-7, with TRBD1 identical over 9 bases. The CDR3 is made up of 14 amino acids. The ends lost 3 bases at V and 4 bases at J; junction bases unmatched: 4. The CDR3: CASSLTGGLYEQYF. In nucleotides, the CDR3 is TGTGCCAGCAGTTTGACAGGGGGTTTATACGAGCAGTACTTC.

This clonotype has just a few counts. The chain joins TRBV27 to TRBJ2-5; D not resolved. The CDR3 has 13 amino acids. Germline CDR1 is MNHEY and CDR2 is SMNVEV (reference sequence). Trimming pared 6 bases from V and 1 base from J, leaving 9 bases between. Here the CDR3 DNA reads TGTGCCAGCAGGGCCAATGGCCAAGAGACCCAGTACTTC. It codes for CASRANGQETQYF.

This chain uses TRBV5-1 with TRBJ2-1; D is tentatively TRBD1 or TRBD2 (6 bases each). V was pared by 0 bases and J by 4 bases, with 17 bases between. The CDR3 has 17 residues. Germline CDR1 and CDR2: SGHRS and YFSETQ. As DNA, the CDR3 is TGCGCCAGCAGCTTGGGACTAGTGGGGGCCCTTTACAATGAGCAGTTCTTC. Translating gives CASSLGLVGALYNEQFF.

The rearrangement links TRBV7-8 to TRBJ2-4; unclear D gene. V gave up 5 bases and J gave up 6 bases, with 17 bases separating them. The CDR3 covers 15 residues. Germline lookup yields CDR1 SGHVS and CDR2 FQNEAQ. CDR3 nucleotides: TGTGCCAGCAGCCCTCTTCGCCGGGCCTCAAACATTCAGTACTTC. It is translated as CASSPLRRASNIQYF.

The J gene is TRBJ1-2, the V gene TRBV4-1, with TRBD1 identical over 7 bases. This CDR3 is 14 amino acids long. V gave up 6 bases and J gave up 1 base; unmatched junction bases: 5. Germline V gene sequence: CDR1 MGHRA, CDR2 YSYEKL. The CDR3 bases are TGCGCCAGCAGTCGCCCAGGGGGTAACTATGGCTACACCTTC. The encoded protein is CASSRPGGNYGYTF.

This clonotype has more than one count but fewer than ten. V usage is TRBV29-1 and J usage is TRBJ2-5, with 9 bases aligning to TRBD2. The CDR3 sequence is 16 residues long. The V gene end was trimmed by 3 bases and the J gene end by 7 bases; junction bases not matched to a gene: 15. Germline V gene sequence: CDR1 SQVTM, CDR2 ANQGSEA. This CDR3 reads CSVDLVTSGKRGTQYF. The CDR3 coding sequence is TGCAGCGTTGATCTTGTGACTAGCGGTAAAAGGGGGACCCAGTACTTC.

The genes are TRBV27 and TRBJ2-7; D is possibly TRBD1 (6 bases). CDR1 and CDR2 from the germline V gene are MNHEY and SMNVEV (reference sequence). This CDR3 region has 14 residues. The V gene lost 2 bases and the J gene lost 5 bases, with 13 bases spanning the gap. CDR3 protein: CASSLRDMTHEQYF. DNA of the CDR3: TGTGCCAGCAGTTTAAGGGACATGACCCACGAGCAGTACTTC.

There are many counts of this clonotype. This sequence joins TRBV28 and TRBJ1-1, with D tentatively TRBD1 (5 bases). The CDR3 extends over 15 amino acids. V lost 6 bases to trimming and J lost 1 base, with 15 bases between them. CDR1 is MDHEN and CDR2 is SYDVKM in the germline V gene. CDR3: CASSPGTLRNTEAFF. The CDR3, as DNA: TGTGCCAGCAGCCCCGGGACTCTGAGGAACACTGAAGCTTTCTTT.

This chain connects TRBV28 to TRBJ2-1, with D unclear. The V end was cut by 6 bases, the J end by 0 bases, with 12 bases between. The CDR3 contains 15 residues. In germline, CDR1 is MDHEN, CDR2 SYDVKM. The CDR3 nucleotides read TGTGCCAGCAGCCTCCAGAGCAGCTCCTACAATGAGCAGTTCTTC. Translated: CASSLQSSSYNEQFF.

The chain is built from TRBV27 and TRBJ2-7, with 10 bases aligning to TRBD1. Trimming removed 1 base from V and 0 bases from J; junction bases left unmatched: 3. This CDR3 is built from 16 residues. Germline values: CDR1 MNHEY, CDR2 SMNVEV (reference sequence). The CDR3 nucleotides are TGTGCCAGCAGTTTATTGCGGACAGGGGGCTCCTACGAGCAGTACTTC. Translation gives CASSLLRTGGSYEQYF.

The rearrangement uses TRBV9 and TRBJ2-7; 11 bases agree with TRBD1. Germline V gives CDR1 SGDLS, CDR2 YYNGEE. V lost 4 bases and J lost 4; bases outside the gene matches: 7. This CDR3 is 15 amino acids long. Here the CDR3 reads CASSFRTGGGYEQYF. DNA for the CDR3: TGTGCCAGCAGCTTCCGGACAGGGGGCGGATACGAGCAGTACTTC.

The chain couples TRBV7-9 to TRBJ2-7, with 7 nucleotides matching TRBD1. This CDR3 comprises 14 residues. Germline V lookup: CDR1 SEHNR, CDR2 FQNEAQ (reference sequence). With V trimmed by 1 base and J by 3 bases, 3 bases remained unmatched. CDR3 sequence reads: CASSLGTGSYEQYF. CDR3 nucleotide sequence: TGTGCCAGCAGCTTAGGGACAGGTAGCTACGAGCAGTACTTC.

In the case of this clonotype: This may come from a read error, since a much larger clone is one base off. The rearrangement links TRBV7-9 to TRBJ1-1; 7 bases align to TRBD1. CDR1 SEHNR and CDR2 FQNEAQ come from the germline V gene (reference sequence). This CDR3 comprises 14 residues. CDR3 region: CTSTEGAANTEAFF. DNA of the CDR3: TGTACCAGCACCGAGGGGGCCGCGAACACTGAAGCTTTCTTT.

The J gene is TRBJ1-4, the V gene TRBV4-1, with TRBD1 as a possible D gene (6 bases). V was trimmed by 0 bases and J by 0 bases, leaving 14 bases between them. Germline V gives CDR1 MGHRA, CDR2 YSYEKL. The CDR3 is made up of 18 amino acids. CDR3 sequence (DNA): TGCGCCAGCAGCCAAGATCCTCCCTCAGGGGCAACTAATGAAAAACTGTTTTTT. Its protein is CASSQDPPSGATNEKLFF.

This clonotype was seen a handful of times. The chain is built from TRBV3-1 and TRBJ2-6, with D tentatively TRBD1 (6 bases). V was shortened by 3 bases and J by 0 bases, with 12 bases between the two germline ends. This CDR3 is built from 17 residues. Germline CDR1 reads LGHDT; CDR2 reads YNNKEL (reference sequence). CDR3 residues: CASSQGQKYSGANVLTF. The DNA for the CDR3 is TGTGCCAGCAGCCAGGGACAAAAATACTCTGGGGCCAACGTCCTGACTTTC.

V and J are TRBV29-1 and TRBJ2-3; D tentatively reads TRBD1 or TRBD2 (5 bases each). V was clipped by 3 bases and J by 4 bases, with 14 bases between them. This CDR3 contains 14 residues. The germline V gene has CDR1 SQVTM and CDR2 ANQGSEA. The CDR3, as DNA: TGCAGCGTTGAGGAGGACATGGGCCCAGATACGCAGTATTTT. This sequence encodes CSVEEDMGPDTQYF.

The table lists this clonotype with a few counts. This chain joins TRBV20-1 and TRBJ1-2; TRBD1 matches 11 bases. Germline values: CDR1 DFQATT, CDR2 SNEGSKA (reference sequence). This CDR3 is built from 13 residues. The DNA for the CDR3 is TGCAGCTCGGACAGGGGGCAGTCAGGGGGCTACACCTTC. Its protein product is CSSDRGQSGGYTF.

A few counts support this clonotype. The rearrangement uses TRBV7-3 and TRBJ1-1; no definite D call. The CDR3 totals 13 residues. V lost 4 bases, J lost 6 bases, and 12 bases lay in between. The germline CDR1 and CDR2 sequences are SGHTA and FQGTGA. The CDR3 is CASSSRERAEAFF. The CDR3 region has the DNA TGTGCCAGCAGCTCCAGAGAAAGAGCTGAAGCTTTCTTT.

This clonotype has more than one count but fewer than ten. The J gene is TRBJ2-3, the V gene TRBV5-4; D not certain. This CDR3 is 15 amino acids long. Trimming stripped 0 bases from V and 4 bases from J, with 12 bases between. Germline V lookup: CDR1 SGHNT, CDR2 YYREEE (reference sequence). The CDR3: CASSLAKVAPDTQYF. The CDR3 coding sequence is TGTGCCAGCAGCTTGGCCAAGGTAGCCCCAGATACGCAGTATTTT.

V usage is TRBV5-1 and J usage is TRBJ2-1, with TRBD1 matching over 8 bases. This CDR3 spans 16 amino acids. After removal of 6 bases from V and 0 bases from J, the junction contained 8 bases not matched to a gene. The V gene's germline CDR1 is SGHRS and CDR2 YFSETQ. The DNA of the CDR3 is TGCGCCAGCACTAGAGGGGACAGGACCTCCTACAATGAGCAGTTCTTC. Its translation is CASTRGDRTSYNEQFF.

This clonotype showed up just a few times. The rearrangement links TRBV20-1 to TRBJ2-1; 8 nucleotides agree with TRBD2. Germline CDR1 and CDR2: DFQATT and SNEGSKA (reference sequence). V lost 5 bases to trimming and J lost 9 bases; unmatched junction nucleotides: 12. This CDR3 has 14 amino acids. Here the CDR3 DNA reads TGCAGTGCTCATGGACTAGCCGAGGGCGTTGAGCAGTTCTTC. Encoded protein: CSAHGLAEGVEQFF.

The chain carries TRBV28 and TRBJ1-1; D is unclear. Germline-derived CDR1 and CDR2 are MDHEN and SYDVKM. CDR3 length: 14 residues. With 10 bases removed from V and 0 bases from J, the gap between germline ends came to 15 bases. The DNA of the CDR3 is TGTGCCACCATGAAGTGGCAGCTGAACACTGAAGCTTTCTTT. Its translation: CATMKWQLNTEAFF.